This record concerns one T cell receptor (beta chain) sequence. What it binds is unknown. V shed 8 bases and J shed 0 bases, with 8 bases lying between them. Germline loops: CDR1 MNHEY, CDR2 SMNVEV (reference sequence). This CDR3 region has 13 residues. Measured with immunoSEQ multiplex PCR; TCRdb has only the in-frame clones, and not every one. The table shows some 5,000 clones, with more than 75% occurring only once. Time point indicated: recipient sample about 28 days before transplant, after cytoreduction. This sample is drawn from a study of T cell clonotyping in hematopoietic cell transplantation. About the research overall: Recipient samples before transplant were obtained post-cytoreduction. Overall study results and limits: Recipient TCR diversity dropped after transplant; expanded clonotypes rose from day 30 to 180. Graft donor and pretransplant recipient Inverse Simpson Index values predicted broader posttransplant TCR diversity.

The J gene is TRBJ2-1, the V gene TRBV27; D remains ambiguous. The sample here was peripheral blood mononuclear cells, taken before stem cell transplant. This TCR was sampled from a woman in her forties or fifties with acute myeloid leukemia. Some clones in this sample may be carry-over from other donors' samples. CDR3 DNA: TGTGCCAGCTCCCTTAGCTCCTACAATGAGCAGTTCTTC. This codes for CASSLSSYNEQFF.